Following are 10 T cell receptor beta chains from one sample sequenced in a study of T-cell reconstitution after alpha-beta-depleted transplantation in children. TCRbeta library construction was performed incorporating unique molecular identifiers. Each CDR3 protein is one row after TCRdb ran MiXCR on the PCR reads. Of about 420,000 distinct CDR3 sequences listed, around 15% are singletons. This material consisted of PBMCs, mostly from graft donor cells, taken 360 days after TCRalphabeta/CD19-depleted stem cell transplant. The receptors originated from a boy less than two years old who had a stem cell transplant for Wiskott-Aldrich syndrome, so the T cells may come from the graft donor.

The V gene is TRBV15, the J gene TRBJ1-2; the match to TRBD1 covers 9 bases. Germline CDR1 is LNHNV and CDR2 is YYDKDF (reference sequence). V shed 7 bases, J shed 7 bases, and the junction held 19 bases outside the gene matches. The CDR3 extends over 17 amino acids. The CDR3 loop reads CATTTTLGGTGNFGYTF. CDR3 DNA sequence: TGTGCCACCACCACGACCCTCGGGGGGACAGGGAATTTTGGCTACACCTTC.

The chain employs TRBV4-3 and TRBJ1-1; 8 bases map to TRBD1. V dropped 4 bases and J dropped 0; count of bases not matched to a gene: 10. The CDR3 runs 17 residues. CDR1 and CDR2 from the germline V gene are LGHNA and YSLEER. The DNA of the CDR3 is TGCGCCAGCAGCCCGGGGACAGGAGGCCTCATGAACACTGAAGCTTTCTTT. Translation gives CASSPGTGGLMNTEAFF.

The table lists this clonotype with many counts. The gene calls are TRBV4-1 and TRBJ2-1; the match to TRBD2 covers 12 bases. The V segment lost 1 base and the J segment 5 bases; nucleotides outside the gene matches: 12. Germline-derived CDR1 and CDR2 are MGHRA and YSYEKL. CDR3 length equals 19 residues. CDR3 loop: CASSQARLAGGPVNNEQFF. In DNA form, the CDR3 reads TGCGCCAGCAGCCAAGCCCGGCTAGCGGGGGGGCCCGTTAACAATGAGCAGTTCTTC.

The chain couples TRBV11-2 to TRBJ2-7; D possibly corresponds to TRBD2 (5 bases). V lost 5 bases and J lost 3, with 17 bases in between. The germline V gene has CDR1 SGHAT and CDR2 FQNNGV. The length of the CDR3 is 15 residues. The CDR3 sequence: CASSPHGILNYEQYF. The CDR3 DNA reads TGTGCCAGCAGCCCCCACGGGATACTTAACTACGAGCAGTACTTC.

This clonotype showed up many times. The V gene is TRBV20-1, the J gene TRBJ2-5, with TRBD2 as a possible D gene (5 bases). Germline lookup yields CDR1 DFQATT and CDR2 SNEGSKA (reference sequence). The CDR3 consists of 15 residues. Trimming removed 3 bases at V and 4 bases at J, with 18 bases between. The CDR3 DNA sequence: TGCAGTGCTAGTCGTTCAGCGGCCACCATAGAGACCCAGTACTTC. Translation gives CSASRSAATIETQYF.

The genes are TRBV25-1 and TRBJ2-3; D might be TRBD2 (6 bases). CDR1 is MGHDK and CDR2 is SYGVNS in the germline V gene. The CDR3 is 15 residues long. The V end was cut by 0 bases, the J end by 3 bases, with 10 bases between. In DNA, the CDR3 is TGTGCCAGCAGTGAATATGGCGGGATAACAGATACGCAGTATTTT. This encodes CASSEYGGITDTQYF.

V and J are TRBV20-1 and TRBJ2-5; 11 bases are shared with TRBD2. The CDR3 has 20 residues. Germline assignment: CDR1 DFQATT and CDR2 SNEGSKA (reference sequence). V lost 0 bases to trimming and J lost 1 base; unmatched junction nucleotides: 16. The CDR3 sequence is CSAREVLAGGPIGIQETQYF. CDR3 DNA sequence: TGCAGTGCTAGAGAAGTCTTAGCGGGAGGGCCTATCGGTATCCAAGAGACCCAGTACTTC.

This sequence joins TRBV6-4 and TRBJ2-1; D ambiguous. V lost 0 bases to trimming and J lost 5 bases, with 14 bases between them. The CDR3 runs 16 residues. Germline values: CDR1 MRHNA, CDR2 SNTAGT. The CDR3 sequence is CASSDSIYSGDNEQFF. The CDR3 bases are TGTGCCAGCAGTGACTCGATTTACTCGGGCGACAATGAGCAGTTCTTC.

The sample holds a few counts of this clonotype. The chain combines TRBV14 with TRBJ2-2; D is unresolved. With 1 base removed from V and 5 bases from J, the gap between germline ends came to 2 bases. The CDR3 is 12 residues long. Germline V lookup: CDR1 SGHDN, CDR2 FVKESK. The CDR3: CASSQVTGELFF. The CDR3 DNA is TGTGCCAGCAGCCAAGTGACCGGGGAGCTGTTTTTT. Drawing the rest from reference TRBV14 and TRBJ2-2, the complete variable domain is EAGVTQFPSHSVIEKGQTVTLRCDPISGHDNLYWYRRVMGKEIKFLLHFVKESKQDESGMPNNRFLAERTGGTYSTLKVQPAELEDSGVYFCASSQVTGELFFGEGSRLTVL.

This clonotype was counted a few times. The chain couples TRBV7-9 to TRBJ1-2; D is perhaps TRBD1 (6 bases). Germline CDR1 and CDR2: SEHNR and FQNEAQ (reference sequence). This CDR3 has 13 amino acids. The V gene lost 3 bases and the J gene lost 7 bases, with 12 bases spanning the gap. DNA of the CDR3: TGTGCCAGCAGCTTTCCAGGGGCTATTGGCTACACCTTC. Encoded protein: CASSFPGAIGYTF.